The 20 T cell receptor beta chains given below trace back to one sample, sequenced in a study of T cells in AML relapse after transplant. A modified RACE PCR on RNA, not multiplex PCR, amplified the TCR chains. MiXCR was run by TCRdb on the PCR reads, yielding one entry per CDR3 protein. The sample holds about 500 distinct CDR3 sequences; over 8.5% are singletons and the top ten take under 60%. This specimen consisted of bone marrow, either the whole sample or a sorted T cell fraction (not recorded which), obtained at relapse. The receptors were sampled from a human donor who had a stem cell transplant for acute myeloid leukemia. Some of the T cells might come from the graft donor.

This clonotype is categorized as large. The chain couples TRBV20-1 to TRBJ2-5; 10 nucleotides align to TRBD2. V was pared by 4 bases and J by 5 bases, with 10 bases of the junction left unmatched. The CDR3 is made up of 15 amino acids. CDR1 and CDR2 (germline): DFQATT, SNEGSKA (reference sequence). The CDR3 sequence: CSAIRTSGLGETQYF. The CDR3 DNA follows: TGCAGTGCTATCCGGACTAGCGGACTGGGGGAGACCCAGTACTTC.

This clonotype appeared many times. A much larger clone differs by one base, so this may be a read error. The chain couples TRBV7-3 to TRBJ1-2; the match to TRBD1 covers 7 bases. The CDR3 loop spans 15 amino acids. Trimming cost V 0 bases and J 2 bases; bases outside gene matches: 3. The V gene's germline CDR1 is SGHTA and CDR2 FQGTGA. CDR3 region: CASSLTPGQNYGYTF. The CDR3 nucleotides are TGTGCCAGCAGCTTAACGCCGGGACAGAACTATGGCTACACCTTC.

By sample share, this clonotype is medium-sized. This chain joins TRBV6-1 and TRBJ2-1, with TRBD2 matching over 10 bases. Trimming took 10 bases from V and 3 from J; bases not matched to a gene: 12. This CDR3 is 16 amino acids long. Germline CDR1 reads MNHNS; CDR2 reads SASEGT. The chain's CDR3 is CATRSFRTSGYNEQFF. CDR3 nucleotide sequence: TGTGCCACCAGAAGTTTTCGGACTAGCGGCTACAATGAGCAGTTCTTC.

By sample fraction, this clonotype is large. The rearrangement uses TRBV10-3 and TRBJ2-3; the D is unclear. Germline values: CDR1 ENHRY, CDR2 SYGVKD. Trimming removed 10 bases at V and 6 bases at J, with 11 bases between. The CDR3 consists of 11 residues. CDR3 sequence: CATSLGDTQYF. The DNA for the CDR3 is TGTGCCACCTCCTTGGGGGATACGCAGTATTTT.

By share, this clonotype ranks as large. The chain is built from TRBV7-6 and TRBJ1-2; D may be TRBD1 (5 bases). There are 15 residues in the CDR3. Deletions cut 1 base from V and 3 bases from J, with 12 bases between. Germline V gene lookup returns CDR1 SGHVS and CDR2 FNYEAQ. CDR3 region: CASSLGPGGDYGYTF. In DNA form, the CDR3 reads TGTGCCAGCAGCTTAGGTCCGGGAGGGGACTATGGCTACACCTTC.

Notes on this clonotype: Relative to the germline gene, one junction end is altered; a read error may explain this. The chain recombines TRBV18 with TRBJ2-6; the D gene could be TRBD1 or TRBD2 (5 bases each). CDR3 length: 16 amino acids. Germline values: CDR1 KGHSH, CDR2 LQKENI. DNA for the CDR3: TGTGCCAGCTCAGGTGCAGGGAGCTCTGGGGTCAACGTCCTGACTTTC. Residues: CASSGAGSSGVNVLTF.

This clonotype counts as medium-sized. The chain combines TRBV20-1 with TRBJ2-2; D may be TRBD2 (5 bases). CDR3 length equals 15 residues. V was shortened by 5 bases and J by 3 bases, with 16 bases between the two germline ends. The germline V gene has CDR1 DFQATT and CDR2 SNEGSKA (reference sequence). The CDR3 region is CSARIGDTDTGELFF. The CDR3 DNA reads TGCAGTGCTCGGATCGGGGATACGGACACCGGGGAGCTGTTTTTT.

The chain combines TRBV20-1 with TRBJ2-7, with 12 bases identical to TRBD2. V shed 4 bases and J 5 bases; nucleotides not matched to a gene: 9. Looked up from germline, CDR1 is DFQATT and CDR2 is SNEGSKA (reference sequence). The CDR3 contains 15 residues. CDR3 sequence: CSAIRTSGIGDEQYF. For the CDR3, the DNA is TGCAGTGCTATCCGGACTAGCGGGATCGGCGACGAGCAGTACTTC.

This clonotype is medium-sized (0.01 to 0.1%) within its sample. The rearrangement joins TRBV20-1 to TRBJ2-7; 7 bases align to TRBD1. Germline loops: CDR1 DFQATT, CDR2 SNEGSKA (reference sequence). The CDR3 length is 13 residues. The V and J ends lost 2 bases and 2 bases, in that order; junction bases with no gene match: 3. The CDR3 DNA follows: TGCAGTGCTAGAAGGGACAGCCCCTACGAGCAGTACTTC. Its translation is CSARRDSPYEQYF.

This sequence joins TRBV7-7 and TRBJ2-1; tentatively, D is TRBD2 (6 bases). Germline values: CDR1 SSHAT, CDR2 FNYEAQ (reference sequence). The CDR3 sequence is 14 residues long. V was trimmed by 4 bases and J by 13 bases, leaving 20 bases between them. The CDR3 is CASSSGVGGETQFF. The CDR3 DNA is TGTGCCAGCAGCTCGGGGGTCGGCGGGGAGACCCAGTTCTTC.

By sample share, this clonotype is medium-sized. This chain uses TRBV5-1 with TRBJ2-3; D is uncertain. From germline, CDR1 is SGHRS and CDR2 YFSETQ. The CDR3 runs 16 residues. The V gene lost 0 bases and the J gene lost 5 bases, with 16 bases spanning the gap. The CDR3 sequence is CASSLGDQKLIDTQYF. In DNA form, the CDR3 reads TGCGCCAGCAGCTTGGGAGACCAGAAACTGATAGATACGCAGTATTTT.

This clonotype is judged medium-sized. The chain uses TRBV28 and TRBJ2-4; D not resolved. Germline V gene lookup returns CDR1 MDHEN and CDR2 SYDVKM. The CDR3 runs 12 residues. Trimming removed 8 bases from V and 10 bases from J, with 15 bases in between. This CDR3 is CASGGPVGIQYF. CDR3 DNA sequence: TGTGCCAGCGGTGGTCCGGTGGGGATTCAGTACTTC.

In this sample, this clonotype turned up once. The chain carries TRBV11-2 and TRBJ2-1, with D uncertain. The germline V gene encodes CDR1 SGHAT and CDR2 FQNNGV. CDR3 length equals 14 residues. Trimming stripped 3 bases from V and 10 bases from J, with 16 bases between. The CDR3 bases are TGTGCCAGCAGCTTTTTGACTGGAACCTACGAGCAGTTCTTC. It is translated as CASSFLTGTYEQFF.

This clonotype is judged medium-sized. The CDR3 loop is CASSSTGDFTDTQYF. CDR3 coding DNA: TGTGCCAGCAGCTCGACAGGGGATTTCACAGATACGCAGTATTTT. The chain recombines TRBV7-3 with TRBJ2-3; the match to TRBD1 covers 8 bases. The junction had 5 bases not matched to a gene; V was cut back by 4 bases and J by 2 bases. CDR3 length equals 15 residues. Germline CDR1 is SGHTA and CDR2 is FQGTGA.

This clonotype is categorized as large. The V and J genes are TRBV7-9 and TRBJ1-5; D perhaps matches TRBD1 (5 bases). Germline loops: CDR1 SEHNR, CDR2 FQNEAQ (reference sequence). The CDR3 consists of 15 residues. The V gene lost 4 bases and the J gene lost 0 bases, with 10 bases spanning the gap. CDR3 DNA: TGTGCCAGCAGCTCGGGGGTCGATAGCAATCAGCCCCAGCATTTT. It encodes CASSSGVDSNQPQHF.

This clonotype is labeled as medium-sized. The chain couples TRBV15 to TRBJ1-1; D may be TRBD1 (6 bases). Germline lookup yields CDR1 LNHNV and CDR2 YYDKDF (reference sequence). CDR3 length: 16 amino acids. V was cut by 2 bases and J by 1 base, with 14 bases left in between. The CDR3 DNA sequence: TGTGCCACCAGCAGACCCCCGACAGGAGGGAACACTGAAGCTTTCTTT. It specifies CATSRPPTGGNTEAFF.

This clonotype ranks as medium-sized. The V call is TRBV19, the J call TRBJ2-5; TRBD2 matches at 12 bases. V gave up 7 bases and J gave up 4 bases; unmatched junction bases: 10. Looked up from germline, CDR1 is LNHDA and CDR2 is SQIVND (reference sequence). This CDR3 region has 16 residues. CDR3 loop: CASTSTSGGKVETQYF. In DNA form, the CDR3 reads TGTGCCAGTACCTCGACTAGCGGGGGTAAGGTAGAGACCCAGTACTTC. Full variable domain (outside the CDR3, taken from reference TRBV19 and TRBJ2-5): DGGITQSPKYLFRKEGQNVTLSCEQNLNHDAMYWYRQDPGQGLRLIYYSQIVNDFQKGDIAEGYSVSREKKESFPLTVTSAQKNPTAFYLCASTSTSGGKVETQYFGPGTRLLVL.

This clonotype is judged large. The CDR3 DNA reads as TGTGCCAGCAGCTTTGGGGACCCCTACGAGCAGTACTTC. This translates into CASSFGDPYEQYF. The chain couples TRBV5-5 to TRBJ2-7; D is possibly TRBD1 or TRBD2 (5 bases each). This CDR3 is built from 13 residues. Germline assignment: CDR1 SGHKS and CDR2 YYEKEE (reference sequence). V lost 2 bases and J lost 2, with 8 bases in between.

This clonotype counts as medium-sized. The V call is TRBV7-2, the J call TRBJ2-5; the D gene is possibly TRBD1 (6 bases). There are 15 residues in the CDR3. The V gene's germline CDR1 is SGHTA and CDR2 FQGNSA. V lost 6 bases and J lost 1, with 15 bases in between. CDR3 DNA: TGTGCCAGCAGATCGTCACAGGGACCCCAAGAGACCCAGTACTTC. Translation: CASRSSQGPQETQYF.

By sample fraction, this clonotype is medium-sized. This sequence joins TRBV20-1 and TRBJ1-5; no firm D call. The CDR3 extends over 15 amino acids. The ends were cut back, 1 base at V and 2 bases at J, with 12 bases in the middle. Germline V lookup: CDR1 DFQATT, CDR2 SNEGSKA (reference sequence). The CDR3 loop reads CSARGGGRGNQPQHF. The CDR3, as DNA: TGCAGTGCTAGAGGGGGAGGGAGGGGCAATCAGCCCCAGCATTTT.